This T cell receptor beta chain derives from a study of T cell responses to AZD1222 COVID-19 vaccine. Clones were sequenced by immunoSEQ multiplex PCR, and TCRdb holds only the in-frame ones, with some missing. The data show some 130,000 clones, 70% to 90% seen once. The CDR3 runs 19 residues. V dropped 2 bases and J dropped 0 bases, with 19 bases sitting between them. Looked up from germline, CDR1 is MNHEY and CDR2 is SVGEGT. Study observations and caveats: The study sampled repertoires only after the peak T cell response. The sample set comprised mostly white British donors with more females, and clonal diversity was possibly underestimated.

This clone came up once. What it binds is not known. The V call is TRBV6-2 or TRBV6-3, the J call TRBJ1-4; possible D gene TRBD1, 5 bases. The starting material was peripheral blood, obtained on day 0 of AZD1222 vaccination. This TCR was sampled from an adult in good health. The CDR3 is CASSYPHRGEGATNEKLFF. The CDR3 DNA reads as TGTGCCAGCAGTTACCCCCACCGGGGGGAGGGCGCAACTAATGAAAAACTGTTTTTT.